This TCR beta chain was recovered during a study of CXCR3-negative and CXCR3-positive naive CD8 T cells. Overall study findings and caveats: CXCR3-expressing naive cells carried TRB CDR3s more hydrophobic than those of CXCR3-negative naive cells.

From germline, CDR1 is KGHDR and CDR2 SFDVKD. This CDR3 is built from 11 residues. It was by 5' RACE with UMI labels that the TRB cDNA libraries were prepared. TCRdb re-called the 5' RACE reads; every CDR3 protein appears as one record, without DNA. The record lists 85,000 to 120,000 distinct CDR3 sequences, of which the ten most abundant hold 0.38%. Note on this clonotype: Its target is not known.

This chain connects TRBV24-1 to TRBJ1-1. Sequencing was done on a sample of naive CXCR3+ CD8+ T cells from blood. As to subset: CD45RO-CCR7+CD27+CD95- naive CD8+ T cells expressing CXCR3 (TNR3+). This clonotype was obtained from a human donor in good health. Some clones in this sample may be carry-over from other donors' samples. Here the CDR3 reads CATREGTEAFF.